The clone carrying this T cell receptor beta chain has a single count. The antigen remains unidentified. The entry originates in a study of vaccination and CD4 T cells after COVID-19. Study details: Cells were stimulated with overlapping spike peptides from SARS-CoV-2, HCoV-NL63, HCoV-OC43 and HCoV-229E.

The Oncomine TCR Beta short-read assay sequenced DNA from cultured CD4+ T cells. Someone extracted genomic DNA from cultured CD4+ T cells. TCRdb re-called the PCR reads through MiXCR, storing one row per CDR3 protein. The sample carries under 20,000 distinct CDR3 sequences, roughly 73% recorded once. Germline V lookup: CDR1 SQVTM, CDR2 ANQGSEA. The V gene end was trimmed by 4 bases and the J gene end by 7 bases; junction bases not matched to a gene: 11. There are 14 residues in the CDR3. Treatment given: roughly 10-day PBMC culture with coronavirus spike peptide pools or control peptides (ViraFEST assay).

The chain employs TRBV29-1 and TRBJ1-1; 8 positions agree with TRBD1. The sequence was obtained from a human donor who received a COVID-19 vaccine. The starting material was CD4+ T cells from blood, cultured in vitro, obtained after SARS-CoV-2 vaccination. CDR3: CSVVVGQGGFEAFF. The DNA for the CDR3 is TGCAGCGTTGTAGTAGGACAGGGAGGTTTTGAAGCTTTCTTT.